These 10 T cell receptor delta chains were all obtained from the same sample, sequenced in a study of Vδ1+ human thymocytes. RNA was extracted from the cells and then reverse transcribed. CDR3 amplicons came from multiplex PCR with pooled V-gene forward and constant-region reverse primers. TCRdb processed the multiplex PCR reads again with the CATT caller. The sample contains over 45,000 delta-chain clones, over 12% of which appear only once. General study findings and limits: Thymic TRG and TRD repertoires appeared highly polyclonal, with Gaussian CDR3 length distributions.

These receptors' targets are unknown. The sequencing input was Vdelta1+ gamma-delta thymocytes from the thymus. Described subset: FACS-sorted CD3+ TCRalphabeta- TCRVdelta1+ TCRVdelta2- thymocytes. All receptors derive from a girl less than two years old who had congenital heart surgery.

The rearrangement links TRDV1 to TRDJ1; 11 bases agree with TRDD3. V was clipped by 0 bases and J by 4 bases; unmatched bases: 7. Germline CDR1 is TSWWSYY and CDR2 is QGS. There are 17 residues in the CDR3. CDR3 amino acids: CALGELRTTGGYDKLIF. CDR3 DNA sequence: TGTGCTCTTGGGGAACTACGCACTACTGGGGGATACGATAAACTCATCTTT.

The V gene is TRDV1, the J gene TRDJ1; 8 bases map to TRDD3. With 6 bases clipped from V and 0 bases from J, the junction kept 18 bases outside the gene matches. In germline, CDR1 is TSWWSYY, CDR2 QGS. CDR3 size: 19 residues. The CDR3 protein is CALGDAGPGWGKYTDKLIF. As DNA, the CDR3 is TGTGCTCTTGGAGACGCCGGACCCGGCTGGGGGAAGTACACCGATAAACTCATCTTT.

This clone was detected a few times. This chain uses TRDV1 with TRDJ1; 7 positions agree with TRDD3. The CDR3 is 19 residues long. The germline gives CDR1 TSWWSYY, CDR2 QGS. The J segment lost 4 bases and the V segment lost 2 bases, leaving 19 bases of the junction unmatched. CDR3 coding DNA: TGTGCTCTTGGGGAATTGCTAGGGACTGGGGTCAGAAGCAGCGATAAACTCATCTTT. Protein product: CALGELLGTGVRSSDKLIF.

This clone was observed a handful of times. One end of the junction does not line up with germline, which may come from a read error. V is TRDV1 and J is TRDJ1; the D is unclear. The CDR3 consists of 17 residues. Germline CDR1 is TSWWSYY and CDR2 is QGS. The CDR3 loop is CALGELPRTSPPDRLIF. As DNA, the CDR3 is TGTGCTCTTGGGGAACTTCCAAGAACCTCTCCACCCGATAGACTCATCTTT.

Regarding this clone: This sample includes further DNA sequences coding for the same CDR3. The chain joins TRDV2 to TRDJ1, with D unclear. The CDR3 sequence is 18 residues long. Trimming shortened V by 0 bases and J by 0 bases, and 19 bases separated the two germline ends. The germline V gene encodes CDR1 GEAIGNYY and CDR2 EKD. As DNA, the CDR3 is TGTGCCTGTGACACCGGCCAAGGTTACTTTCACCACACCGATAAACTCATCTTT. It codes for CACDTGQGYFHHTDKLIF.

There are a few counts of this clone. The V call is TRDV1, the J call TRDJ1; TRDD3 matches 8 bases. The germline V gene has CDR1 TSWWSYY and CDR2 QGS. The CDR3 consists of 23 residues. The junction had 25 bases not matched to a gene; V was cut back by 1 base and J by 0 bases. CDR3 sequence (DNA): TGTGCTCTTGGGGAACCCAAAAGGGGGCTCCACTGGGGGCCATACGGGTACACCGATAAACTCATCTTT. Amino acids: CALGEPKRGLHWGPYGYTDKLIF.

This clone was picked up a small number of times. This chain links TRDV1 with TRDJ1, with 13 bases aligning to TRDD3. Looked up from germline, CDR1 is TSWWSYY and CDR2 is QGS. The CDR3 has 23 residues. V dropped 1 base and J dropped 6; count of bases not matched to a gene: 26. This CDR3 is CALGEPQPSYGPGLGDTHYKLIF. Written as DNA, the CDR3 is TGTGCTCTTGGGGAACCCCAACCTTCCTACGGTCCCGGACTGGGGGATACGCACTATAAACTCATCTTT.

This clone was seen a handful of times. The rearrangement uses TRDV1 and TRDJ1; 7 bases agree with TRDD3. CDR1 TSWWSYY and CDR2 QGS come from the germline V gene. V was pared by 0 bases and J by 5 bases, with 15 bases of the junction left unmatched. The CDR3 covers 18 residues. The CDR3 here is CALGELSSVLGPRDKLIF. For the CDR3, the DNA is TGTGCTCTTGGGGAACTTAGCTCTGTACTGGGGCCACGAGATAAACTCATCTTT.

This clone was seen more than once but under ten times. This sequence joins TRDV1 and TRDJ1, with 13 nucleotides matching TRDD3. Germline CDR1 reads TSWWSYY; CDR2 reads QGS. V dropped 1 base and J dropped 0; count of bases not matched to a gene: 23. The CDR3 is made up of 24 amino acids. The CDR3 coding sequence is TGTGCTCTTGGGGAACGTCGTCCTACGGAATTACTGGGGGATACGCTGATGTACACCGATAAACTCATCTTT. This translates into CALGERRPTELLGDTLMYTDKLIF.

In its sample, this clone was seen a few times. V gene TRDV1 combines with J gene TRDJ1; 8 bases are shared with TRDD2. Losses at the gene ends were 0 bases for V and 3 bases for J; bases not matched to a gene: 21. This CDR3 contains 21 residues. In germline, CDR1 is TSWWSYY, CDR2 QGS. CDR3: CALGELPKSLPTSMGPDKLIF. The CDR3 nucleotides read TGTGCTCTTGGGGAACTTCCGAAATCACTTCCTACGTCAATGGGCCCCGATAAACTCATCTTT.